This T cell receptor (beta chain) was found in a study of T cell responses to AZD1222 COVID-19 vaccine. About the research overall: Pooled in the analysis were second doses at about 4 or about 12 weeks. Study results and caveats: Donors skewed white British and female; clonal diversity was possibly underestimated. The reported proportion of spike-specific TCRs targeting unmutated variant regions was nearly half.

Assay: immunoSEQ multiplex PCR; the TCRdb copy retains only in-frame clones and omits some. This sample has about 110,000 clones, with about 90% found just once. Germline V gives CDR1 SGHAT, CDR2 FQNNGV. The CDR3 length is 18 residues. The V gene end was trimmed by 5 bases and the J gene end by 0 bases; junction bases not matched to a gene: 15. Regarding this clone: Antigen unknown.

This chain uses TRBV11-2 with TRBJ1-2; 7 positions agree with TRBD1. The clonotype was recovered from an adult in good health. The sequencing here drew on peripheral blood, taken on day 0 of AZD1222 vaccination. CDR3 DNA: TGTGCCAGCAGCCCCCTCAGGGGGGACGGACGGCCTAACTATGGCTACACCTTC. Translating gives CASSPLRGDGRPNYGYTF. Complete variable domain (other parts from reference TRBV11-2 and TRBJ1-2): EAGVAQSPRYKIIEKRQSVAFWCNPISGHATLYWYQQILGQGPKLLIQFQNNGVVDDSQLPKDRFSAERLKGVDSTLKIQPAKLEDSAVYLCASSPLRGDGRPNYGYTFGSGTRLTVV.